This T cell receptor (beta chain) was observed in a study of cytomegalovirus exposure and HLA in healthy donors (dated by TCRdb to about 2017). Describing the broader study: An earlier analysis of a few hundred of the donors reported 276 Gb of sequence data and around 100 million unique TCR beta sequences obtained from about 179 million T cells. To predict cytomegalovirus infection status, the study brought together high-throughput TCR immunosequencing, statistical association of individual TCRs with disease status, and machine learning. Rather than using new phenotypic data, the later analysis identified candidate immune exposures from TCR beta sequences and from how often those sequences occurred across donors. On average, 235,054 unique TCR beta nucleotide sequences were sequenced per donor among some 430 genotyped donors of the cohort, with 15% to 20% of those sequences being non-productive. Both class I and class II loci were covered by HLA typing, at four-digit resolution. Along with the 666-subject first cohort, a separate validation cohort of 120 different subjects was used. Several DR-DQ haplotypes were treated as single units for association and clustering because of strong linkage in the cohort. A later analysis re-analyzed previously published TCR beta repertoires from about 600 donors and added high-resolution HLA genotyping to study TCR occurrence patterns. Alongside the repertoire data, information on donor age, sex, ethnicity and CMV serostatus was compiled. Typing coverage differed by locus: A, B, C, DRB1 and DQB1 were typed in roughly 629-630 donors, DQA1 in around 500, DPA1 in nearly 610, and DPB1 in approximately 450. The study used immunosequencing to profile the T cell repertoires of approximately 640 subjects and linked those repertoires to cytomegalovirus serostatus. About 280 gigabases of sequencing data and about 92 million unique TCR sequences made up an early release that covered roughly 670 HLA-typed donors. All discovery cohort repertoires had been generated using a single sequencing platform. The genetic ancestry cluster associated with self-reported Caucasian donors included 65% to 90% of the approximately 400 genotyped donors. Genome-wide SNP genotypes for about three fifths of the roughly 700 donors were used in a later genetic analysis, which treated that subset as a discovery cohort. The aim of the study was to test whether cataloging public T cell receptors could identify signatures of past pathogen exposure. An earlier analysis of fewer than 700 of the donors applied high-throughput TCR beta sequencing to assess whether each TCR beta V gene segment acted as functional or pseudogenic.

The library was built by means of the immunoSEQ multiplex PCR assay. For the multiplex PCR, a mixture combining 60 forward primers for TCR Vbeta segments and 13 reverse primers for TCR Jbeta segments was used. A multiplex PCR assay on genomic DNA amplified the CDR3 region of rearranged TCR beta genes. The Illumina HiSeq System was used to sequence the amplified TCR beta libraries as 87-base-pair reads. In the original analysis: A later analysis tallied tens of millions of unique TCR beta chains across the 610 or so repertoires, and roughly 11 million of those chains were shared by two or more donors. A nearest-neighbor algorithm error-corrected the raw reads and collapsed the reads into unique sequences, merging closely related sequences to remove PCR and sequencing errors. To assign V, D and J gene segments, CDR3 sequences were aligned to IMGT reference sequences. Each retained sequence needed at least a six-nucleotide match to both a V gene segment and a J gene segment. A rearrangement counted as productive if the CDR3 had no stop codons and remained in frame with V and J, and every other rearrangement counted as non-productive. CDR3 was defined by IMGT convention, running from the second conserved V-encoded cysteine to the conserved J-encoded phenylalanine. The earlier analysis of some 580 of the donors excluded any sequence lacking an unambiguous match to a single V gene segment. In an earlier analysis of 587 of the donors, a V segment was called functional when productive rearrangements were above 56.7%, and segregating when the standard deviation between donors exceeded 5%. To diagnose cytomegalovirus status from the catalog of TCR beta chain sequences, a statistical classification framework was built. A later analysis assigned V and J genes by comparing TCR nucleotide sequences with IMGT/GENE-DB human TR gene sequences. A later analysis assigned CDR3 sequences and most-parsimonious VDJ recombination scenarios with the TCRdist pipeline. In a later analysis, each TCR beta chain was defined by its CDR3 amino acid sequence together with its V-gene family, and reads lacking a unique V-gene family were excluded. A later analysis removed 450 to 600 highly shared, low-generation-probability nucleotide sequences to deal with suspected cross-contamination and a sequencing artifact. In a later analysis, a clonal expansion index was calculated for each public chain from normalized within-repertoire ranks of inferred template counts. In a later analysis, generation probabilities were computed with a VDJ recombination model fitted to out-of-frame rearrangements, and the resulting probabilities were checked against IGoR. Hypergeometric tests were used in a later analysis to score TCR-TCR, TCR-HLA and TCR-CMV co-occurrence, with a repertoire-size bias correction applied to the TCR pairs. A later analysis estimated false discovery rates by permuting HLA or CMV assignments 20 times. In a later analysis, co-occurring TCRs were grouped with DBSCAN, and TCRdist sequence similarity was added when clustering was performed within HLA-allele-positive subsets. For co-occurrence clustering, repertoires with fewer than 30,000 or more than 120,000 public chains were excluded, along with 5 or 6 repertoires with anomalous nucleotide sharing. TCRdb mirrors the immuneACCESS table, restricted to in-frame sequences. Some clones are absent from its copies; in checked studies, under half trace to an unresolved V gene, and the reason for the others is unknown. V, J and clone size reflect that table, while D and trimming were determined from the DNA. Recorded for this sample are some 140,000 clones; around 72% of them occurred a single time. Of the sample, approximately 4.3% is held by the ten largest clones.

To note about this clone: Its antigen specificity is not known. Per-base quality was not reported, and no clone a single base away is much larger than it. Other DNA sequences of this sample code for an identical CDR3.

CDR1 and CDR2, per the germline V gene, are SGHRS and YFSETQ. Taken from cysteine to phenylalanine, the CDR3 has 16 residues. The read is trimmed to its CDR3 DNA, 48 bases read in frame from base 1. Relative to germline, V is missing 0 bases and J is missing 2 bases, with 2 bases of the junction outside any gene match. In total, 600 or so healthy bone marrow donors made up the cohort. At the time of sampling, all cohort members were nominally healthy, though unrecorded immune exposures were likely present. The donor was CMV seropositive and belonged to the group of more than 250 seropositive cohort members. A peripheral blood sample was provided by each donor, and peripheral blood mononuclear cells were used for TCR beta sequencing. Genomic DNA extraction from the blood cell samples was performed with the Qiagen DNeasy Blood Extraction Kit. Study-wide conclusions, independent of this receptor: Only TCR beta chains were sequenced in this cohort, and the absence of alpha or paired-chain data limited detectable features. According to a later analysis, most CMV-associated TCR beta chains appeared to be HLA-restricted, and the HLA associations seemed to be driven largely by CMV exposure. Some 16 rarely observed V segments, including chromosome 9 orphons, were excluded from the earlier analysis of several hundred of the donors because counts were too low. The only immune exposure information available for the cohort was CMV serostatus. In an earlier analysis of some 500 of the donors, most TCR beta V segments were observed in productive rearrangements about 90% or about 30% of the time, broadly matching IMGT annotations. In a later analysis, the rate of TCR association differed among HLA loci, with DRB1 alleles having the most associated TCRs and HLA-C alleles having the fewest. Assigning TCR associations to individual alleles was difficult when HLA alleles, especially DR and DQ, strongly co-occurred. The 87-base-pair reads could not distinguish some IMGT-functional V segments, including TRBV6-2 and TRBV6-3, so those segments were excluded. In vitro tests confirmed that a few of the cytomegalovirus-associated TCR beta chains recognize cytomegalovirus antigens. Presence/absence analyses assumed roughly uniform sequencing depth across donors, an assumption that may not hold. A later analysis associated 17,000 or so TCR beta sequences with specific HLA alleles at a false discovery rate of 0.05. A later genetic analysis reported fewer N-insertions in productive TCRs among donors in an Asian-associated ancestry cluster than the roughly 700-donor mean. Across donors, most TCR sequences were observed very rarely, whereas some public TCRs were present in many individuals. According to the authors, the approach could potentially be generalized to other disease states and immunological phenotypes. A further reported finding was that TCR beta sequences accurately predicted the HLA-A and HLA-B alleles for most subjects in the first cohort. A cluster of highly shared sequence variants was judged likely to be a technical artifact of the sequencing pipeline. HLA typing was unavailable for some donors at each locus, so association tests used only the typed subset. Linkage disequilibrium might explain the correlated functional status among segregating V segments, but an unknown experimental factor could not be ruled out. V-gene and J-gene trimming of TCR beta chains was associated with a missense DCLRE1C variant in a later genetic analysis, and the association was replicated in an independent cohort. The study listed 150 to 200 TCR beta chains as associated with cytomegalovirus. According to a later analysis, parvovirus B19, influenza, CMV and Epstein-Barr virus appeared linked to several top co-occurrence clusters. Cytomegalovirus status was reported to be diagnosed by the classifier with high specificity and sensitivity in both the original and validation cohorts. Compared with equally common non-associated chains, HLA-associated TCR beta chains in a later analysis were more clonally expanded and had lower generation probabilities.

The sequenced sample consisted of PBMCs. The rearranged chain carries TRBV5-1 and TRBJ2-2, and TRBD2 matches 9 of the central bases. The sequence was collected from a man aged 18 to 35 in good health and CMV-seropositive. The CDR3 reads as follows: CASSLGLAANTGELFF. The bases read TGCGCCAGCAGCTTGGGACTAGCGGCCAACACCGGGGAGCTGTTTTTT.